This T cell receptor (beta chain) was retrieved from a study of neurological immune-mediated disorders. Time point in this sample: technical triplicate 2. TCRdb analysed the 5' RACE reads with MiXCR anew, one entry per CDR3 protein. This table has approximately 30,000 distinct CDR3 sequences, 10% to 15% appearing once. In its sample, this clonotype was seen many times. In germline, CDR1 is MGHDK, CDR2 SYGVNS. This CDR3 spans 15 amino acids. Deletions cut 1 base from V and 0 bases from J, with 4 bases between. The chain recombines TRBV25-1 with TRBJ2-6, with D uncertain. Sequencing was performed on CD4+ T cells from blood. The sequence was obtained from a female donor with HTLV-1-associated myelopathy (HAM/TSP). The CDR3 here is CASSEFDSGANVLTF. DNA for the CDR3: TGTGCCAGCAGTGAATTTGACTCTGGGGCCAACGTCCTGACTTTC.